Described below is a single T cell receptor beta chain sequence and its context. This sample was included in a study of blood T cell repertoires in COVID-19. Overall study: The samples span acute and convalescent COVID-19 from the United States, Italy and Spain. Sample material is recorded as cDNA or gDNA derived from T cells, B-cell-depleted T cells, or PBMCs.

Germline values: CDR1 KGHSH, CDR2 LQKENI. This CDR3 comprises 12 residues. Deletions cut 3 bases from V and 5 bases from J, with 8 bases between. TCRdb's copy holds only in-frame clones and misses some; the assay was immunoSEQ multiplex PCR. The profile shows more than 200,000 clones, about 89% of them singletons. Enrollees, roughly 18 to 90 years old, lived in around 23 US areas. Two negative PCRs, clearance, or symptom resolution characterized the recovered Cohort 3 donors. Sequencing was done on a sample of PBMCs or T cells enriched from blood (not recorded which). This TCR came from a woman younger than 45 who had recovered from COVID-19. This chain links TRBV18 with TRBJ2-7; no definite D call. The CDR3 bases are TGTGCCAGCTCACCGTCCGGTCACGAGCAGTACTTC. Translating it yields CASSPSGHEQYF.